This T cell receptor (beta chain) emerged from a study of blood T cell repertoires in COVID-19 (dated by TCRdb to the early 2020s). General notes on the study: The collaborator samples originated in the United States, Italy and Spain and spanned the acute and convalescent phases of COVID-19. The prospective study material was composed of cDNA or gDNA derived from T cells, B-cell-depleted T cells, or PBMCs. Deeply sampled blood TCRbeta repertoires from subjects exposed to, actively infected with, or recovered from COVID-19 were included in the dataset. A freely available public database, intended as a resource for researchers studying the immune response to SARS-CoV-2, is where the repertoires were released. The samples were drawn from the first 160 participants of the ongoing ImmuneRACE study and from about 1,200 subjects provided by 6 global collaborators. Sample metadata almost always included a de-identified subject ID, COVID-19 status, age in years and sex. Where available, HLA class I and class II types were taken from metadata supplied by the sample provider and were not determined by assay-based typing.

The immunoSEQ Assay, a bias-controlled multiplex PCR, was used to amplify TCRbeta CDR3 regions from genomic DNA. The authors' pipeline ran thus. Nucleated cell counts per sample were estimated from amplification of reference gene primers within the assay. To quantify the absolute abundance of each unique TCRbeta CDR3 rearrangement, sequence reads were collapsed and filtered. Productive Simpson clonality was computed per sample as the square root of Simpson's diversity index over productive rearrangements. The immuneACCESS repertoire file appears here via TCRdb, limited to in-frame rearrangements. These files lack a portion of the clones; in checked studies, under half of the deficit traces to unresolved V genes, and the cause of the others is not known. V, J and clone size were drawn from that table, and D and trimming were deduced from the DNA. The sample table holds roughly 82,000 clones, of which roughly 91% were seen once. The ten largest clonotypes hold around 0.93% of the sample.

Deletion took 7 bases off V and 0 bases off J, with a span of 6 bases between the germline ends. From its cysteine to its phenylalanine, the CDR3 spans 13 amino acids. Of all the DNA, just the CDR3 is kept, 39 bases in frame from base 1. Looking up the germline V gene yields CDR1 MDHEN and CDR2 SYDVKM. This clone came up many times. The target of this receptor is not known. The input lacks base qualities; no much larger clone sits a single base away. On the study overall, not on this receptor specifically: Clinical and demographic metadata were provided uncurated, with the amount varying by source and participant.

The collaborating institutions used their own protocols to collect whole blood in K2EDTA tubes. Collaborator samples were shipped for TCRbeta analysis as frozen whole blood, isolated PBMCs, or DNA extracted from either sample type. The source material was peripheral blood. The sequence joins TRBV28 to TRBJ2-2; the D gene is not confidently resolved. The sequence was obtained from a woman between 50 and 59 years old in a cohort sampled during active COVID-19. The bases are TGTGCCAGCATCTCAGCGAACACCGGGGAGCTGTTTTTT. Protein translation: CASISANTGELFF.